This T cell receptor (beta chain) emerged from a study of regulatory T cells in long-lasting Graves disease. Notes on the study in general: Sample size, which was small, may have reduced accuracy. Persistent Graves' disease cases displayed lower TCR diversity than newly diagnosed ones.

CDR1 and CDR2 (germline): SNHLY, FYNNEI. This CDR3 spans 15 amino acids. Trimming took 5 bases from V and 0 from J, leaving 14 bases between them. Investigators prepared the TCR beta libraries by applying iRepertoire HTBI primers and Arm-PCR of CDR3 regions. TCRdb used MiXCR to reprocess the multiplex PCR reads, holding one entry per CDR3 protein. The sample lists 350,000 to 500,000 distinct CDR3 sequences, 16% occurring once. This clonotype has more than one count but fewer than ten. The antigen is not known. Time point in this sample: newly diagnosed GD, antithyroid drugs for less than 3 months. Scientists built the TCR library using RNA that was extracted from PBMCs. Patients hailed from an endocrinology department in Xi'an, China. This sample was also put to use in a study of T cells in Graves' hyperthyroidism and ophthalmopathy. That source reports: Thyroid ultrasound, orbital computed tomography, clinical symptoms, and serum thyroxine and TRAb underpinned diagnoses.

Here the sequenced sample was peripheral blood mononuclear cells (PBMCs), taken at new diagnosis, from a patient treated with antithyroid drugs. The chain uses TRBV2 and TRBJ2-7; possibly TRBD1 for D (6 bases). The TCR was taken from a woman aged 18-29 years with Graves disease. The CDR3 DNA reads TGTGCCAGCAGTTACGTACAGGGCCTCTCCTACGAGCAGTACTTC. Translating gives CASSYVQGLSYEQYF.